The 25 T cell receptor beta chains given below trace back to one sample, sequenced in a study of shared clonotypes between healthy human individuals (dated by TCRdb to the early 2020s). The library was made by the immunoSEQ multiplex PCR assay. TCRdb carries this immuneACCESS record with in-frame sequences only. Its versions omit some clonotypes, under half of them owing to an unresolved V gene in the studies checked, with the rest unexplained. The sample table shows around 2.3 million clones, and around 95% are seen once. The top ten constitute around 0.13% of the sample. The sample taken for sequencing was naive CD4+ T cells sorted from blood. Interpreted using the paper, the cell subset or site label stands for: CD45RA+ positively selected. The receptors originated from a man between 18 and 29 years old in good health.

This sequence joins TRBV7-2 and TRBJ1-5; TRBD1 agrees at 7 bases. The length of the CDR3 is 16 residues. CDR1 and CDR2 from the germline V gene are SGHTA and FQGNSA. The V gene end was trimmed by 2 bases and the J gene end by 4 bases; junction bases not matched to a gene: 8. CDR3: CASSLTGVGGNQPQHF. The CDR3 coding sequence is TGTGCCAGCAGCTTAACAGGGGTTGGTGGAAATCAGCCCCAGCATTTT.

The V call is TRBV12-5, the J call TRBJ2-7; 7 bases agree with TRBD2. Germline values: CDR1 LGHNT, CDR2 FRNRAP. The CDR3 is 13 amino acids. Trimming removed 3 bases from V and 3 bases from J; junction bases left unmatched: 2. CDR3 loop: CASGFPGGYEQYF. CDR3 nucleotides: TGTGCTAGTGGTTTCCCGGGGGGCTACGAGCAGTACTTC.

V usage is TRBV7-3 and J usage is TRBJ1-1; D is unresolved. V was shortened by 2 bases and J by 2 bases, with 9 bases between the two germline ends. This CDR3 has 14 residues. Germline-derived CDR1 and CDR2 are SGHTA and FQGTGA. The CDR3 loop is CASSLSSGNTEAFF. DNA of the CDR3: TGTGCCAGCAGCTTATCTTCTGGTAACACTGAAGCTTTCTTT.

This clone appeared a single time. This sequence joins TRBV5-1 and TRBJ2-7, with D perhaps matching TRBD2 (6 bases). This CDR3 has 16 residues. The V gene lost 4 bases and the J gene lost 4 bases, with 21 bases spanning the gap. Looked up from germline, CDR1 is SGHRS and CDR2 is YFSETQ. The CDR3 reads CASSGGPGTPSYEQYF. CDR3 nucleotides: TGCGCCAGCAGCGGGGGTCCCGGGACTCCATCTTACGAGCAGTACTTC. Full variable domain (outside the CDR3, taken from reference TRBV5-1 and TRBJ2-7): KAGVTQTPRYLIKTRGQQVTLSCSPISGHRSVSWYQQTPGQGLQFLFEYFSETQRNKGNFPGRFSGRQFSNSRSEMNVSTLELGDSALYLCASSGGPGTPSYEQYFGPGTRLTVT.

The genes are TRBV18 and TRBJ1-1, with D maybe TRBD1 (5 bases). V lost 5 bases and J lost 7, with 17 bases in between. The CDR3 extends over 14 amino acids. From germline, CDR1 is KGHSH and CDR2 LQKENI. The DNA of the CDR3 is TGTGCCAGCTCATCGCTAACAAGGGACTTTGAAGCTTTCTTT. As protein: CASSSLTRDFEAFF. The full variable domain, in which reference TRBV18 and TRBJ1-1 provide the parts outside the CDR3, is NAGVMQNPRHLVRRRGQEARLRCSPMKGHSHVYWYRQLPEEGLKFMVYLQKENIIDESGMPKERFSAEFPKEGPSILRIQQVVRGDSAAYFCASSSLTRDFEAFFGQGTRLTVV.

V and J are TRBV2 and TRBJ2-1, with D uncertain. Trimming stripped 8 bases from V and 7 bases from J, with 12 bases between. From germline, CDR1 is SNHLY and CDR2 FYNNEI. There are 12 residues in the CDR3. The CDR3: CASRIAGNEQFF. CDR3 bases: TGTGCCAGCCGGATAGCAGGTAATGAGCAGTTCTTC.

Turning to this clone: The same CDR3 also results from other DNA sequences found in this sample. The rearrangement uses TRBV20-1 and TRBJ2-1; unclear D gene. The CDR3 has 11 amino acids. The germline V gene encodes CDR1 DFQATT and CDR2 SNEGSKA (reference sequence). The V and J ends lost 6 bases and 9 bases respectively, with 12 bases between them. The CDR3 reads CSASRVGEQFF. The DNA of the CDR3 is TGCAGTGCGAGCCGTGTTGGTGAGCAGTTCTTC.

This rearrangement joins TRBV6-1 to TRBJ1-2, with a tentative D call TRBD1 (5 bases). V was clipped by 2 bases and J by 3 bases, with 16 bases between them. CDR1 is MNHNS, CDR2 SASEGT, per germline. This CDR3 comprises 16 residues. CDR3 sequence reads: CASSEKGQGYDYGYTF. In DNA form, the CDR3 reads TGTGCCAGCAGTGAAAAGGGGCAGGGATACGACTATGGCTACACCTTC.

Remarks on this clone: One junction end disagrees with the germline gene, perhaps due to a read error. V is TRBV5-5 and J is TRBJ1-4, with 8 bases identical to TRBD1. This CDR3 comprises 12 residues. CDR1 SGHKS and CDR2 YYEKEE come from the germline V gene (reference sequence). For the CDR3, the DNA is TGTGCCAGCAGCCTCGATGGACAGGGAAGGATTTTT. Translation: CASSLDGQGRIF.

This clone was counted once. This sequence joins TRBV12-5 and TRBJ2-1; the D is unclear. In germline, CDR1 is LGHNT, CDR2 FRNRAP. With 6 bases removed from V and 9 bases from J, the gap between germline ends came to 9 bases. CDR3 size: 11 residues. This chain's CDR3 is CASGPNSEQFF. CDR3 in DNA: TGTGCTAGTGGCCCCAATTCTGAGCAGTTCTTC.

DNA for the CDR3: TGCGCCAGCAGCTTGGTTGGGGTAACCTACGAGCAGTACTTC. As protein: CASSLVGVTYEQYF. The chain joins TRBV5-1 to TRBJ2-7; D call uncertain. CDR3 size: 14 residues. Per the germline V gene, CDR1 is SGHRS and CDR2 is YFSETQ. V gave up 0 bases and J gave up 2 bases, with 9 bases separating them.

This chain links TRBV6-5 with TRBJ2-2, with no clear D. V lost 6 bases to trimming and J lost 4 bases, with 15 bases between them. The CDR3 totals 15 residues. Germline-derived CDR1 and CDR2 are MNHEY and SVGAGI. CDR3 bases: TGTGCCAGCAGGCCCCCTGCAGAGCGCACCGGGGAGCTGTTTTTT. Its translation is CASRPPAERTGELFF.

This clone has only one observation. The J gene is TRBJ2-2, the V gene TRBV27; 9 bases fit TRBD1. The CDR3 contains 16 residues. V was clipped by 5 bases and J by 5 bases; unmatched bases: 9. Germline V lookup: CDR1 MNHEY, CDR2 SMNVEV (reference sequence). The CDR3 protein is CASSPWTGVGTGELFF. The CDR3 region has the DNA TGTGCCAGCAGTCCCTGGACAGGGGTGGGGACCGGGGAGCTGTTTTTT.

This chain links TRBV19 with TRBJ1-5, with D possibly matching TRBD1 (5 bases). CDR1 LNHDA and CDR2 SQIVND come from the germline V gene (reference sequence). The germline V and J ends were trimmed by 1 base and 2 bases, with 15 bases remaining between them. The CDR3 runs to 17 residues. The CDR3, as DNA: TGTGCCAGTAGTATAGCTGACCGGGGAGGGGGCAATCAGCCCCAGCATTTT. Its protein product is CASSIADRGGGNQPQHF. Filled out from reference TRBV19 and TRBJ1-5, the complete variable domain reads DGGITQSPKYLFRKEGQNVTLSCEQNLNHDAMYWYRQDPGQGLRLIYYSQIVNDFQKGDIAEGYSVSREKKESFPLTVTSAQKNPTAFYLCASSIADRGGGNQPQHFGDGTRLSIL.

The chain couples TRBV5-1 to TRBJ1-4; D call uncertain. CDR3 length: 15 residues. Germline V gene data show CDR1 as SGHRS and CDR2 as YFSETQ. V was pared by 2 bases and J by 7 bases, with 15 bases between. Here the CDR3 DNA reads TGCGCCAGCAGCTTAAATGTAGGAGGTGGTGAAAAACTGTTTTTT. Protein: CASSLNVGGGEKLFF.

The rearrangement joins TRBV6-1 to TRBJ1-6, with 9 positions matching TRBD1. Germline assignment: CDR1 MNHNS and CDR2 SASEGT. This CDR3 spans 16 amino acids. The junction had 8 bases not matched to a gene; V was cut back by 1 base and J by 10 bases. CDR3 sequence: CASSEVGQGPLSPLHF. In DNA form, the CDR3 reads TGTGCCAGCAGTGAAGTCGGACAGGGGCCCCTCTCACCCCTCCACTTT.

V usage is TRBV20-1 and J usage is TRBJ2-3; D is unresolved. The CDR3 covers 11 residues. V dropped 3 bases and J dropped 4 bases, with 5 bases sitting between them. The germline V gene has CDR1 DFQATT and CDR2 SNEGSKA (reference sequence). The CDR3 is CSARPSDTQYF. CDR3 coding DNA: TGCAGTGCTAGGCCCTCAGATACGCAGTATTTT.

The V gene is TRBV6-1, the J gene TRBJ2-5, with 9 positions matching TRBD1. Trimming at V came to 4 bases and at J to 6 bases, leaving 6 bases not matched to a gene. The CDR3 consists of 14 residues. Germline lookup yields CDR1 MNHNS and CDR2 SASEGT. CDR3 DNA: TGTGCCAGCAGTGCCTGGGACAGGGATAAGACCCAGTACTTC. Protein product: CASSAWDRDKTQYF.

The chain couples TRBV5-4 to TRBJ1-1; D perhaps matches TRBD1 (6 bases). Trimming removed 6 bases from V and 6 bases from J, with 15 bases in between. This CDR3 has 13 amino acids. Germline V lookup: CDR1 SGHNT, CDR2 YYREEE (reference sequence). The CDR3 here is CASTEGEGAEAFF. In DNA form, the CDR3 reads TGTGCCAGCACCGAAGGGGAGGGGGCTGAAGCTTTCTTT. Together with reference TRBV5-4 and TRBJ1-1, the CDR3 gives the full variable domain: ETGVTQSPTHLIKTRGQQVTLRCSSQSGHNTVSWYQQALGQGPQFIFQYYREEENGRGNFPPRFSGLQFPNYSSELNVNALELDDSALYLCASTEGEGAEAFFGQGTRLTVV.

V is TRBV11-3 and J is TRBJ2-3; TRBD2 aligns across 8 bases. Trimming cost V 4 bases and J 4 bases; bases outside gene matches: 10. The CDR3 spans 16 residues. The germline CDR1 and CDR2 sequences are SGHNT and YENEEA. The CDR3 DNA follows: TGTGCCAGCAGCTCAATCCGGGGGGGCGAGGCAGATACGCAGTATTTT. It is translated as CASSSIRGGEADTQYF.

V gene TRBV28 combines with J gene TRBJ2-7, with a tentative D call TRBD1 (5 bases). The germline CDR1 and CDR2 sequences are MDHEN and SYDVKM. Deletions cut 2 bases from V and 1 base from J, with 12 bases between. The CDR3 spans 15 residues. CDR3 nucleotides: TGTGCCAGCAGTTTAGGAACTGGACATTCCTACGAGCAGTACTTC. Residues: CASSLGTGHSYEQYF.

J is TRBJ2-2 and V is TRBV5-1; the D gene is possibly TRBD1 (6 bases). The CDR3 runs 15 residues. V lost 2 bases and J lost 0, with 8 bases in between. The germline gives CDR1 SGHRS, CDR2 YFSETQ. Here the CDR3 reads CASSFHRANTGELFF. The CDR3 bases are TGCGCCAGCAGCTTTCACAGGGCGAACACCGGGGAGCTGTTTTTT.

The chain links TRBV30 to TRBJ2-5, with TRBD2 matching 9 bases. Germline loops: CDR1 GTSNPN, CDR2 SVGIG (reference sequence). V gave up 0 bases and J gave up 5 bases; unmatched junction bases: 7. The CDR3 covers 15 residues. The CDR3 DNA is TGTGCCTGGAGTGTGGGTAGCGGGAGTTACGAGACCCAGTACTTC. This translates into CAWSVGSGSYETQYF.

J is TRBJ1-6 and V is TRBV10-2, with D perhaps matching TRBD1 (6 bases). Germline CDR1 reads WSHSY; CDR2 reads SAAADI. V lost 4 bases and J lost 2, with 9 bases in between. CDR3 length equals 15 residues. The CDR3 region is CASSGGGAYNSPLHF. The CDR3 region has the DNA TGCGCCAGCAGTGGGGGGGGCGCCTATAATTCACCCCTCCACTTT.

The chain couples TRBV5-1 to TRBJ2-4; possible D gene TRBD1, 6 bases. V lost 0 bases, J lost 4 bases, and 8 bases lay in between. The germline V gene encodes CDR1 SGHRS and CDR2 YFSETQ. The CDR3 is 14 residues long. The CDR3 nucleotides are TGCGCCAGCAGCTTGGCAACAGGGAAAAACATTCAGTACTTC. As protein: CASSLATGKNIQYF.